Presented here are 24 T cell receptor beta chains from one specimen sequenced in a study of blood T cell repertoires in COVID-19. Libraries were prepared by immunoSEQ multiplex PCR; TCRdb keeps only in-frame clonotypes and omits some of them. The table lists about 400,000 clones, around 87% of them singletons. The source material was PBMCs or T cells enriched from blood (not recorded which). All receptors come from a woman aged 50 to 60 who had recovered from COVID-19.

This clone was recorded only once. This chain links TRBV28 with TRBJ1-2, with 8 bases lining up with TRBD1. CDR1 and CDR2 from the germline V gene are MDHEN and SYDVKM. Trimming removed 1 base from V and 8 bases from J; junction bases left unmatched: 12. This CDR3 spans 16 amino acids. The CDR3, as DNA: TGTGCCAGCAGTTTATACGGGGAAGACAGGGGCGGGGGCTACACCTTC. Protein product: CASSLYGEDRGGGYTF.

The CDR3: CASSPGTAQETQYF. Written as DNA, the CDR3 is TGTGCCAGCAGCCCCGGGACTGCGCAAGAGACCCAGTACTTC. This chain connects TRBV3-1 (or the pseudogene TRBV3-2) to TRBJ2-5; perhaps TRBD2 as D (6 bases). Deletions cut 4 bases from V and 2 bases from J, with 11 bases between. Germline CDR1 and CDR2: LGHDT and YNNKEL (reference sequence). This CDR3 region has 14 residues.

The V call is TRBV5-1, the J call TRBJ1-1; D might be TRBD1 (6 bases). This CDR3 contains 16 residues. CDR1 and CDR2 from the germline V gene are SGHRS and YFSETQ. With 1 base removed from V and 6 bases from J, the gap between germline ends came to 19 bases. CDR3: CASSLFLQGYGPEAFF. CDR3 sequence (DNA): TGCGCCAGCAGCTTGTTCCTGCAGGGGTACGGTCCTGAAGCTTTCTTT.

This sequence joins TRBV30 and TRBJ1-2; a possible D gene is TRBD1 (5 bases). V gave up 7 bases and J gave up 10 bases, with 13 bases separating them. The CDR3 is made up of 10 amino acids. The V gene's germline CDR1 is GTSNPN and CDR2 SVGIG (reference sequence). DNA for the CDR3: TGTGCCTCCTCACAGGTTTACTACACCTTC. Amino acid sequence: CASSQVYYTF.

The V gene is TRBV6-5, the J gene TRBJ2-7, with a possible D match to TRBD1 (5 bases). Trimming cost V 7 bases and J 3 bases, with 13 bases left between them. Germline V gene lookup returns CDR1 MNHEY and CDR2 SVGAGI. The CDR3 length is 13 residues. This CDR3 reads CASILTGHYEQYF. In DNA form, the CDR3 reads TGTGCCAGCATTCTTACCGGACACTACGAGCAGTACTTC.

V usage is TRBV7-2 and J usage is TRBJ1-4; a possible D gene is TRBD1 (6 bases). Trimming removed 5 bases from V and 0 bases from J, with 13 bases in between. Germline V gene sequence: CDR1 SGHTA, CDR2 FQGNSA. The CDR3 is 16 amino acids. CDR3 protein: CASSPKGGPTNEKLFF. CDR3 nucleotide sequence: TGTGCCAGCAGCCCTAAAGGGGGACCAACTAATGAAAAACTGTTTTTT.

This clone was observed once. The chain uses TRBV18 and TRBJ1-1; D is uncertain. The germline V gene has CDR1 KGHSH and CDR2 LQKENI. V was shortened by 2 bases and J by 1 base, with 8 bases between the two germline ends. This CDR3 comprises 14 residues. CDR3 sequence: CASSPKSQNTEAFF. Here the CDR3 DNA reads TGTGCCAGCTCACCAAAATCACAGAACACTGAAGCTTTCTTT.

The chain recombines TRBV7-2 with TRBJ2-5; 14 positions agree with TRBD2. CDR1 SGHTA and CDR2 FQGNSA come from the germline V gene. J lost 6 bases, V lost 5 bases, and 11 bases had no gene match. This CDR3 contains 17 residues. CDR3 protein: CASSIRGTSGGLKTQYF. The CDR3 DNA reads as TGTGCCAGCAGCATTAGGGGGACTAGCGGGGGTTTGAAGACCCAGTACTTC.

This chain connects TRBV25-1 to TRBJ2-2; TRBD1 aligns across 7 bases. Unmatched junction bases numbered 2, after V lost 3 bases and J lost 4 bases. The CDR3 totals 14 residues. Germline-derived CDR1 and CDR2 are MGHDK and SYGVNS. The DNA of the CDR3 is TGTGCCAGCAGTGAGGACAGGCCCACCGGGGAGCTGTTTTTT. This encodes CASSEDRPTGELFF.

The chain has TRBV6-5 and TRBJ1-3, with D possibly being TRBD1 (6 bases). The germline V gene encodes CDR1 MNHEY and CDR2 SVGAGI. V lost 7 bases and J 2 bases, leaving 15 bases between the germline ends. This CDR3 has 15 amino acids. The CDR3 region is CASTRGGAPGNTIYF. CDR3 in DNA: TGTGCCAGCACCCGGGGGGGGGCCCCTGGAAACACCATATATTTT.

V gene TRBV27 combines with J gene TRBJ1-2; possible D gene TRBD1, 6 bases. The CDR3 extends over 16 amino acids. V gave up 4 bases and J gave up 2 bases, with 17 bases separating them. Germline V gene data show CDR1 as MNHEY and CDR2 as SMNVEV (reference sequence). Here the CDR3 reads CASSSRQDNLNYGYTF. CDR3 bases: TGTGCCAGCAGTTCGCGACAGGACAACCTAAACTATGGCTACACCTTC.

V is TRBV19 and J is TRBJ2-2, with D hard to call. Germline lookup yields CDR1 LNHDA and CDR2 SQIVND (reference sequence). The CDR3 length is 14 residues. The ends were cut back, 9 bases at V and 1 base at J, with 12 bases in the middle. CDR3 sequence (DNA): TGTGCCAGCAGGATTAGTCAGAACACCGGGGAGCTGTTTTTT. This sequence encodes CASRISQNTGELFF.

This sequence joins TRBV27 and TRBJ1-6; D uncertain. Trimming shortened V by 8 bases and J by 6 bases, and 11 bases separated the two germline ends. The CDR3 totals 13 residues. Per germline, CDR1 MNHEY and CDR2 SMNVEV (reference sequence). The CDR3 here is CASGLEVNSPLHF. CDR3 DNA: TGTGCCAGCGGACTTGAGGTTAATTCACCCCTCCACTTT.

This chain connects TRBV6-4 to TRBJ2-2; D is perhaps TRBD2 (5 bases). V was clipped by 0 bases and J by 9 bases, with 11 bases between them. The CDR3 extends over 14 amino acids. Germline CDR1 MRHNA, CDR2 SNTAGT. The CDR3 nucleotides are TGTGCCAGCAGTGACTCGGGAGTCGGGAGGGAGCTGTTTTTT. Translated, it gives CASSDSGVGRELFF.

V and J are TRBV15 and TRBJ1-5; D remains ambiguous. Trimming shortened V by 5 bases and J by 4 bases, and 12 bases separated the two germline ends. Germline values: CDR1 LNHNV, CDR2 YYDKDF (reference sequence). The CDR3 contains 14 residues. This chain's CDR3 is CATSARDTNQPQHF. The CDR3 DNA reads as TGTGCCACCAGCGCCCGAGATACTAATCAGCCCCAGCATTTT. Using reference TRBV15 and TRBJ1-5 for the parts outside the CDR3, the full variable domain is DAMVIQNPRYQVTQFGKPVTLSCSQTLNHNVMYWYQQKSSQAPKLLFHYYDKDFNNEADTPDNFQSRRPNTSFCFLDIRSPGLGDTAMYLCATSARDTNQPQHFGDGTRLSIL.

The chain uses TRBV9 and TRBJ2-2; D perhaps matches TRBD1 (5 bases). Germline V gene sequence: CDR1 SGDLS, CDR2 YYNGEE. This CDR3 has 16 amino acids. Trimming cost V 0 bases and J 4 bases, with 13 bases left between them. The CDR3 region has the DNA TGTGCCAGCAGCGTAGGTATAGGGGCGGCCACCGGGGAGCTGTTTTTT. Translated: CASSVGIGAATGELFF. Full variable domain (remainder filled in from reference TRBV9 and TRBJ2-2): DSGVTQTPKHLITATGQRVTLRCSPRSGDLSVYWYQQSLDQGLQFLIQYYNGEERAKGNILERFSAQQFPDLHSELNLSSLELGDSALYFCASSVGIGAATGELFFGEGSRLTVL.

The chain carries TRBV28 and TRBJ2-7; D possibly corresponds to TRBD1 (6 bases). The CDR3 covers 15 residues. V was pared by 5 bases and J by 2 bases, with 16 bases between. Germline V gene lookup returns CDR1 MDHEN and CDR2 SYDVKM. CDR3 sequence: CASSPSGQRTYEQYF. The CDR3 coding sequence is TGTGCCAGCAGTCCCTCCGGACAGAGGACCTACGAGCAGTACTTC.

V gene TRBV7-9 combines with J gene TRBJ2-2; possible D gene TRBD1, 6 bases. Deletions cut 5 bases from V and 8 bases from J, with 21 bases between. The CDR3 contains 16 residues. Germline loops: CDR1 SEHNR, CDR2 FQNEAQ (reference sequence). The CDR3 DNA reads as TGTGCCAGCAGCCCATCCGGGACATGGATCACTGGGGAGCTGTTTTTT. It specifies CASSPSGTWITGELFF.

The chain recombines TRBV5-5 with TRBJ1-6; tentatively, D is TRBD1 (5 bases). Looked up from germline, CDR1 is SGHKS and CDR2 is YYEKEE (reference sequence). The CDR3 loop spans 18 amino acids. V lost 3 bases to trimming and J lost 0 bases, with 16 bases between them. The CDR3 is CASSSKGLQASYNSPLHF. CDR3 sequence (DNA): TGTGCCAGCAGCTCCAAAGGACTACAGGCCTCCTATAATTCACCCCTCCACTTT.

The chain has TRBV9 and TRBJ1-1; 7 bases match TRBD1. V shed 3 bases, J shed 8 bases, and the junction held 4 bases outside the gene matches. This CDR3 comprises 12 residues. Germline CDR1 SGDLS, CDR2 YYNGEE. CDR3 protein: CASSAGGQEAFF. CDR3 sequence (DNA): TGTGCCAGCAGCGCCGGGGGACAGGAAGCTTTCTTT.

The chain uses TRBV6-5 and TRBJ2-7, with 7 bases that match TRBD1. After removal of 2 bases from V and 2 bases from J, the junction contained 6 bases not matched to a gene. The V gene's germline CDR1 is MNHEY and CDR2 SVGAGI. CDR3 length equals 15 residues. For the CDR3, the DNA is TGTGCCAGCAGTTACGCAGGGGGTAGGGCCTACGAGCAGTACTTC. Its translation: CASSYAGGRAYEQYF.

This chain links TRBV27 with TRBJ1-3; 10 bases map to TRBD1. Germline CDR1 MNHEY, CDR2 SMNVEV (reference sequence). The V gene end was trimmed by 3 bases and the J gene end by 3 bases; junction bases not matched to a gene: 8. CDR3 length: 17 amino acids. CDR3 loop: CASSFPTGGDDGNTIYF. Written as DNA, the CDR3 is TGTGCCAGCAGTTTCCCGACAGGGGGCGATGATGGAAACACCATATATTTT.

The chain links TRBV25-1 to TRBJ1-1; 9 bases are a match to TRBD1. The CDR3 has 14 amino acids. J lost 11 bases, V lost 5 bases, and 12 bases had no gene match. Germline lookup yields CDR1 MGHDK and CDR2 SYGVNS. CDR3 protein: CASSQGTGRARAFF. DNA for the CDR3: TGTGCCAGCAGTCAGGGGACAGGGCGGGCACGGGCTTTCTTT.

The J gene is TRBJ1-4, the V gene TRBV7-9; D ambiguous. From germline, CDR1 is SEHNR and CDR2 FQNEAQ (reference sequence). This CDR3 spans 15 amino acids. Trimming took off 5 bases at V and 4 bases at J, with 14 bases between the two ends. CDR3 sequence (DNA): TGTGCCAGCAGCCCCCAGGAGGGTAATAATGAAAAACTGTTTTTT. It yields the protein CASSPQEGNNEKLFF.